This T cell receptor beta chain was observed in a study of cytomegalovirus exposure and HLA in healthy donors. Germline assignment: CDR1 SGHRS and CDR2 YFSETQ. V was clipped by 0 bases and J by 2 bases; unmatched bases: 3. The CDR3 covers 15 residues. Separate from the 666-subject first cohort was the approximately 130-subject validation cohort, to which the donors belonged. TCRdb's table, derived via immunoSEQ multiplex PCR, lists solely in-frame clones and lacks some. The repertoire has 150,000 to 200,000 clones, over 80% of them found once; the top ten carry 2% to 2.5%. The sequenced material came from PBMCs. The chain is built from TRBV5-1 and TRBJ1-2; 8 bases line up with TRBD1. The receptor comes from a man aged 25-45 years in good health and CMV-seropositive. In DNA form, the CDR3 reads TGCGCCAGCAGCTTGGTGGCAGGGGGCAACTATGGCTACACCTTC. Translation: CASSLVAGGNYGYTF.